The present entry profiles one T cell receptor (beta chain) with its context. This entry is derived from a study of blood T cell repertoires in COVID-19. On the study more broadly: Sources were T cells, B-cell-depleted T cells, or PBMCs; the material itself was cDNA or gDNA.

Patients from Seattle were sampled longitudinally, starting during active infection. Per the original data handling: For nucleated cells, counts were estimated from reference gene primer amplification. Here immunoSEQ multiplex PCR was the method, and the copy in TCRdb shows in-frame clones only, minus some. V, J and clone size derive from that table, while D and trimming were established from the DNA sequence. This repertoire shows about 160,000 clones, just under 90% found once; its top ten account for about a tenth. After removal of 5 bases from V and 3 bases from J, the junction contained 4 bases not matched to a gene. There are 16 residues in the CDR3. Germline V gives CDR1 SGHAT, CDR2 FQNNGV.

Material for sequencing was peripheral blood. The TCR comes from a woman aged 70 to 79 with COVID-19, enrolled during active disease. The V and J genes are TRBV11-2 and TRBJ2-3, with 14 bases lining up with TRBD2. The CDR3 sequence is CASSLGLAGVTDTQYF. The CDR3 DNA sequence: TGTGCCAGCAGCCTGGGACTAGCGGGGGTGACAGATACGCAGTATTTT.